These 29 T cell receptor beta chains share one sample of origin, sequenced in a study of cytomegalovirus exposure and HLA in healthy donors. Some clones are missing from TCRdb's copy, which holds only in-frame ones; the method was immunoSEQ multiplex PCR. This table has over 110,000 clones, around 90% appearing once. The sequenced sample consisted of PBMCs. The source of these receptors is a man aged 18 to 29 in good health and CMV-seropositive.

J is TRBJ2-2 and V is TRBV30; perhaps TRBD2 as D (6 bases). CDR3 size: 14 residues. Germline assignment: CDR1 GTSNPN and CDR2 SVGIG (reference sequence). V lost 1 base, J lost 3 bases, and 9 bases lay in between. CDR3 loop: CAWSGGIYTGELFF. CDR3 bases: TGTGCCTGGAGTGGCGGGATCTACACCGGGGAGCTGTTTTTT. Complete variable domain (other parts from reference TRBV30 and TRBJ2-2): SQTIHQWPATLVQPVGSPLSLECTVEGTSNPNLYWYRQAAGRGLQLLFYSVGIGQISSEVPQNLSASRPQDRQFILSSKKLLLSDSGFYLCAWSGGIYTGELFFGEGSRLTVL.

The chain recombines TRBV21-1 with TRBJ2-7; TRBD2, the table's D call, was not compared with the DNA. TRBV21-1 is noted as a pseudogene. This CDR3 is built from 14 residues. DNA of the CDR3: TGTGCCAGCACCTCCGGGACTCCCCCCAACGAGCAGTACTTC. Translated: CASTSGTPPNEQYF.

The chain recombines TRBV6-1 with TRBJ2-2; D not resolved. Germline CDR1 reads MNHNS; CDR2 reads SASEGT. The V and J ends lost 8 bases and 8 bases respectively, with 6 bases between them. The CDR3 consists of 10 residues. The CDR3, as DNA: TGTGCCAGCGTGAGGGGGGAGCTGTTTTTT. Protein sequence: CASVRGELFF.

This chain joins TRBV29-1 and TRBJ1-4; 7 bases match TRBD1. Looked up from germline, CDR1 is SQVTM and CDR2 is ANQGSEA. Trimming at V came to 3 bases and at J to 7 bases, leaving 2 bases not matched to a gene. The CDR3 loop spans 12 amino acids. CDR3: CSVDPGGEKLFF. CDR3 sequence (DNA): TGCAGCGTTGACCCAGGGGGTGAAAAACTGTTTTTT.

This clone is a singleton in its sample. The chain recombines TRBV14 with TRBJ2-1; maybe TRBD2 (6 bases). V was clipped by 2 bases and J by 5 bases, with 10 bases between them. The CDR3 is 14 amino acids. CDR1 SGHDN and CDR2 FVKESK come from the germline V gene. The CDR3: CASSQIGLNNEQFF. As DNA, the CDR3 is TGTGCCAGCAGCCAAATAGGACTAAACAATGAGCAGTTCTTC.

The J gene is TRBJ1-1, the V gene TRBV27, with TRBD1 matching over 10 bases. The CDR3 extends over 13 amino acids. Losses at the gene ends were 6 bases for V and 11 bases for J; bases not matched to a gene: 9. Germline V gene sequence: CDR1 MNHEY, CDR2 SMNVEV (reference sequence). The CDR3 spells CASSRDRGMLAFF. The DNA of the CDR3 is TGTGCCAGCAGCAGGGACAGGGGAATGTTGGCTTTCTTT.

The gene calls are TRBV4-2 and TRBJ2-7, with D possibly being TRBD1 (6 bases). The CDR3 runs to 13 residues. From germline, CDR1 is LGHNA and CDR2 YNFKEQ. Trimming took 5 bases from V and 2 from J, leaving 10 bases between them. This chain's CDR3 is CASSGTPTYEQYF. The CDR3 DNA reads as TGTGCCAGCAGCGGGACACCTACCTACGAGCAGTACTTC.

The chain is built from TRBV4-1 and TRBJ2-7, with 9 bases matching TRBD1. The V and J ends lost 0 bases and 8 bases, in that order; junction bases with no gene match: 14. The CDR3 loop spans 17 amino acids. Per germline, CDR1 MGHRA and CDR2 YSYEKL. The CDR3 loop is CASSQDTFDRGVDQQYF. CDR3 coding DNA: TGCGCCAGCAGCCAAGATACGTTCGACAGGGGGGTGGATCAGCAGTACTTC.

The chain's CDR3 is CASSLGANEQFF. The CDR3 bases are TGTGCCAGCAGCTTGGGAGCGAATGAGCAGTTCTTC. The chain links TRBV7-6 to TRBJ2-1; the D gene is possibly TRBD2 (5 bases). Germline assignment: CDR1 SGHVS and CDR2 FNYEAQ. This CDR3 spans 12 amino acids. The V end was cut by 3 bases, the J end by 7 bases, with 7 bases between.

The chain carries TRBV27 and TRBJ2-1; 11 nucleotides match TRBD2. The J segment lost 3 bases and the V segment lost 8 bases, leaving 3 bases of the junction unmatched. Germline V gives CDR1 MNHEY, CDR2 SMNVEV (reference sequence). This CDR3 comprises 14 residues. CDR3 amino acids: CASGLAGVYNEQFF. In nucleotides, the CDR3 is TGTGCCAGCGGACTAGCGGGCGTCTACAATGAGCAGTTCTTC.

This chain joins TRBV6-1 and TRBJ1-5; 7 nucleotides agree with TRBD1. This CDR3 is built from 15 residues. CDR1 and CDR2 from the germline V gene are MNHNS and SASEGT. The J segment lost 3 bases and the V segment lost 4 bases, leaving 6 bases of the junction unmatched. The CDR3 nucleotides are TGTGCCAGCAGTGTCTCGGGACAGAACAATCAGCCCCAGCATTTT. Its protein product is CASSVSGQNNQPQHF.

The chain recombines TRBV6-6 with TRBJ1-2; D uncertain. The V end lost 4 bases, the J end lost 1 base, and 10 bases lay between the germline ends. CDR1 and CDR2 (germline): MNHNY, SVGAGI (reference sequence). This CDR3 is 14 amino acids long. CDR3 sequence: CASSSGIFNYGYTF. The CDR3 bases are TGTGCCAGCAGTTCCGGGATCTTTAACTATGGCTACACCTTC.

This sequence joins TRBV11-2 and TRBJ1-3; 7 nucleotides agree with TRBD1. This CDR3 spans 16 amino acids. The J segment lost 0 bases and the V segment lost 5 bases, leaving 7 bases of the junction unmatched. CDR1 is SGHAT, CDR2 FQNNGV, per germline. The CDR3 sequence is CASSLDRTRSGNTIYF. In nucleotides, the CDR3 is TGTGCCAGCAGCCTGGACAGGACGCGCTCTGGAAACACCATATATTTT.

This sequence joins TRBV27 and TRBJ2-2; D gene uncertain. Germline CDR1 reads MNHEY; CDR2 reads SMNVEV (reference sequence). The CDR3 runs to 12 residues. The V end lost 6 bases, the J end lost 7 bases, and 9 bases lay between the germline ends. The CDR3: CASRLTDGELFF. In DNA form, the CDR3 reads TGTGCCAGCAGACTTACAGACGGGGAGCTGTTTTTT.

The chain couples TRBV4-1 to TRBJ1-1, with a weak D call TRBD1 (5 bases). Per germline, CDR1 MGHRA and CDR2 YSYEKL. CDR3 length: 16 amino acids. V was trimmed by 2 bases and J by 1 base, leaving 14 bases between them. CDR3 nucleotide sequence: TGCGCCAGCAGCCAAAAGTGGGGCCATCCGAACACTGAAGCTTTCTTT. Translating gives CASSQKWGHPNTEAFF.

This chain connects TRBV2 to TRBJ1-5; the match to TRBD1 covers 7 bases. There are 16 residues in the CDR3. V trimming: 7 bases; J trimming: 2 bases; junction bases outside the gene matches: 11. CDR1 is SNHLY and CDR2 is FYNNEI in the germline V gene. The CDR3, as DNA: TGTGCCAGCAATCCGGGACAGTGGTCTGGCAATCAGCCCCAGCATTTT. This sequence encodes CASNPGQWSGNQPQHF.

The V and J genes are TRBV30 and TRBJ2-5, with TRBD1 matching 8 bases. With V trimmed by 3 bases and J by 4 bases, 1 base remained unmatched. This CDR3 is built from 12 residues. Germline lookup yields CDR1 GTSNPN and CDR2 SVGIG (reference sequence). CDR3 sequence: CAWSGQGETQYF. CDR3 DNA sequence: TGTGCCTGGAGCGGACAGGGAGAGACCCAGTACTTC.

The chain joins TRBV10-2 to TRBJ2-3; TRBD2 aligns across 10 bases. CDR3 length: 21 residues. The V and J ends lost 0 bases and 4 bases, in that order; junction bases with no gene match: 19. CDR1 and CDR2 from the germline V gene are WSHSY and SAAADI. CDR3 region: CASSESLPRTSGNPSADTQYF. The CDR3 bases are TGCGCCAGCAGTGAGTCGCTTCCCCGGACTAGCGGTAATCCGTCAGCAGATACGCAGTATTTT.

The chain recombines TRBV15 with TRBJ2-1; D ambiguous. Between the trimmed V and J ends, which lost 0 bases and 2 bases, there was a span of 23 bases. The CDR3 consists of 20 residues. Germline CDR1 is LNHNV and CDR2 is YYDKDF (reference sequence). The CDR3 region is CATSRDVIWRRKSTYNEQFF. The CDR3 DNA follows: TGTGCCACCAGCAGAGATGTCATATGGCGGCGGAAGAGCACCTACAATGAGCAGTTCTTC.

This clone was seen only a few times. This chain connects TRBV30 to TRBJ2-2, with TRBD2 as a possible D gene (5 bases). V lost 0 bases, J lost 6 bases, and 8 bases lay in between. Germline CDR1 and CDR2: GTSNPN and SVGIG (reference sequence). This CDR3 is built from 13 residues. The CDR3 bases are TGTGCCTGGAGTGTACAACTAGCCGGGGAGCTGTTTTTT. Residues: CAWSVQLAGELFF.

The chain employs TRBV27 and TRBJ1-1, with no clear D. CDR3 length: 14 amino acids. Germline V CDR1 and CDR2: MNHEY, SMNVEV (reference sequence). V dropped 0 bases and J dropped 11 bases, with 16 bases sitting between them. This chain's CDR3 is CASSLSGSTREAFF. CDR3 DNA: TGTGCCAGCAGTTTATCAGGTAGCACGCGGGAGGCTTTCTTT.

This chain links TRBV19 with TRBJ2-7, with 7 bases matching TRBD2. This CDR3 has 15 amino acids. Looked up from germline, CDR1 is LNHDA and CDR2 is SQIVND (reference sequence). Trimming took 5 bases from V and 3 from J; bases not matched to a gene: 10. CDR3 in amino acids: CASSGGGGPYYEQYF. The CDR3 bases are TGTGCCAGTAGTGGCGGGGGAGGGCCGTACTACGAGCAGTACTTC. The full variable domain, completed using reference TRBV19 and TRBJ2-7, is DGGITQSPKYLFRKEGQNVTLSCEQNLNHDAMYWYRQDPGQGLRLIYYSQIVNDFQKGDIAEGYSVSREKKESFPLTVTSAQKNPTAFYLCASSGGGGPYYEQYFGPGTRLTVT.

The gene calls are TRBV14 and TRBJ2-2; D might be TRBD1 (6 bases). Germline values: CDR1 SGHDN, CDR2 FVKESK. The length of the CDR3 is 15 residues. Deletions cut 4 bases from V and 4 bases from J, with 13 bases between. CDR3 coding DNA: TGTGCCAGCAGCCTTGCTGGGACACGCACCGGGGAGCTGTTTTTT. This gives the protein CASSLAGTRTGELFF.

V gene TRBV19 combines with J gene TRBJ2-1; 8 bases are shared with TRBD1. The germline CDR1 and CDR2 sequences are LNHDA and SQIVND (reference sequence). V dropped 7 bases and J dropped 10; count of bases not matched to a gene: 12. The CDR3 totals 14 residues. The CDR3, as DNA: TGTGCCAGTAAAACATTCCAGGGGGCAGGGGAGCAGTTCTTC. This translates into CASKTFQGAGEQFF.

This chain joins TRBV19 and TRBJ1-2, with D hard to call. Per germline, CDR1 LNHDA and CDR2 SQIVND (reference sequence). The length of the CDR3 is 13 residues. Trimming removed 5 bases from V and 0 bases from J, with 7 bases in between. The CDR3 is CASSFAANYGYTF. For the CDR3, the DNA is TGTGCCAGTAGTTTTGCAGCTAACTATGGCTACACCTTC.

The chain joins TRBV30 to TRBJ2-7, with 8 bases lining up with TRBD2. Unmatched junction bases numbered 3, after V lost 5 bases and J lost 0 bases. There are 13 residues in the CDR3. CDR1 and CDR2 (germline): GTSNPN, SVGIG (reference sequence). The chain's CDR3 is CAWARGGSYEQYF. The CDR3 nucleotides are TGTGCCTGGGCTCGGGGGGGCTCCTACGAGCAGTACTTC.

This rearrangement joins TRBV5-5 to TRBJ1-5; D may be TRBD1 (5 bases). This CDR3 spans 14 amino acids. V shed 2 bases and J shed 4 bases, with 10 bases lying between them. Per germline, CDR1 SGHKS and CDR2 YYEKEE (reference sequence). As DNA, the CDR3 is TGTGCCAGCAGCTTCGACAGCCTTAATCAGCCCCAGCATTTT. This encodes CASSFDSLNQPQHF. Filled out from reference TRBV5-5 and TRBJ1-5, the complete variable domain reads DAGVTQSPTHLIKTRGQQVTLRCSPISGHKSVSWYQQVLGQGPQFIFQYYEKEERGRGNFPDRFSARQFPNYSSELNVNALLLGDSALYLCASSFDSLNQPQHFGDGTRLSIL.

This chain connects TRBV12-5 to TRBJ2-5; 7 nucleotides match TRBD2. The CDR3 contains 14 residues. In germline, CDR1 is LGHNT, CDR2 FRNRAP. With 3 bases clipped from V and 6 bases from J, the junction kept 7 bases outside the gene matches. The CDR3 coding sequence is TGTGCTAGTGGTTTTTCGGGAGGCGGAAAGACCCAGTACTTC. As protein: CASGFSGGGKTQYF.

The chain carries TRBV7-9 and TRBJ1-2; 8 nucleotides line up with TRBD1. CDR1 is SEHNR and CDR2 is FQNEAQ in the germline V gene (reference sequence). V dropped 5 bases and J dropped 3; count of bases not matched to a gene: 8. The CDR3 sequence is 15 residues long. Written as DNA, the CDR3 is TGTGCCAGCAGCCTGACAGGGGCACGGTACTATGGCTACACCTTC. Residues: CASSLTGARYYGYTF.